This TCR beta chain was observed in a study of response to subunit inactivated influenza vaccine. The study's findings and limits: There was a suggestion from the authors that each seasonal influenza vaccination recruits few new T cells.

The CDR3 totals 17 residues. Per the germline V gene, CDR1 is MDHEN and CDR2 is SYDVKM. V gave up 5 bases and J gave up 0 bases, with 17 bases separating them. TCRdb re-called the RT-PCR reads with MiXCR, one entry per CDR3 protein. This sample yields more than 400,000 distinct CDR3 sequences, of which 9.5% to 13% are seen a single time; roughly 12% belongs to the top ten. This clonotype was seen a handful of times. The antigen remains unidentified. The chain combines TRBV28 with TRBJ2-4; TRBD1 is a possible D gene (7 bases). This sample comprised PBMCs from blood, obtained about 6 weeks after vaccination. The sequence was obtained from a man in his fifties or sixties who received an inactivated influenza vaccine. CDR3 amino acids: CASSPAGQGGAKNIQYF. The DNA for the CDR3 is TGTGCCAGCAGTCCCGCAGGGCAGGGGGGAGCCAAAAACATTCAGTACTTC.